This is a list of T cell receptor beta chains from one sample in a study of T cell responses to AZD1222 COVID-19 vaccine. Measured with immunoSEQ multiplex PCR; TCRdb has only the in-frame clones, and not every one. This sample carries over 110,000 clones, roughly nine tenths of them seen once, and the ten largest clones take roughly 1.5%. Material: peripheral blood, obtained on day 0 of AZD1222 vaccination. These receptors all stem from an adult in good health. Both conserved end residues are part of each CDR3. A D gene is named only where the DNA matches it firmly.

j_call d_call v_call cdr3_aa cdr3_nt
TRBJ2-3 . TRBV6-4 CASSDSRGTDTQYF TGTGCCAGCAGTGACTCGCGGGGCACAGATACGCAGTATTTT
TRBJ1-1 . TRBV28 CASSLNRETEAFF TGTGCCAGCAGTTTGAACAGGGAGACTGAAGCTTTCTTT
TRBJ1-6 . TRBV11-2 CASSFVGESSPLHF TGTGCCAGCAGCTTTGTAGGGGAGAGTTCACCCCTCCACTTT
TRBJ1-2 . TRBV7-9 CASSLVPAGYTF TGTGCCAGCAGCTTAGTTCCGGCTGGCTACACCTTC
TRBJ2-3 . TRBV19 CASSISAPPSTDTQYF TGTGCCAGTAGTATAAGTGCCCCTCCTAGCACAGATACGCAGTATTTT
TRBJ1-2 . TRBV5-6 CASEKAPYRYGYTF TGTGCCAGCGAAAAGGCACCTTACCGCTATGGCTACACCTTC
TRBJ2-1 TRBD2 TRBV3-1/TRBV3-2 CASSQGRLAASYNEQFF TGTGCCAGCAGCCAAGGGAGACTAGCGGCTTCCTACAATGAGCAGTTCTTC
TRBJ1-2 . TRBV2 CASTLTPMDYGYTF TGTGCCAGCACTTTGACCCCCATGGACTATGGCTACACCTTC
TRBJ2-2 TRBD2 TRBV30 CAWSDSGSAGELFF TGTGCCTGGAGCGATAGCGGGAGTGCCGGGGAGCTGTTTTTT
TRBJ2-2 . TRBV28 CASSRRLNTGELFF TGTGCCAGCAGTAGACGCCTGAACACCGGGGAGCTGTTTTTT
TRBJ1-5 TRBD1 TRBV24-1 CATSDRDQPQHF TGTGCCACCTCGGACAGGGACCAGCCCCAGCATTTT
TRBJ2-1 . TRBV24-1 CATSAFSANEQFF TGTGCCACCAGTGCGTTCAGCGCCAATGAGCAGTTCTTC
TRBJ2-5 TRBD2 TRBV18 CASSPGGGSTETQYF TGTGCCAGCTCACCAGGTGGCGGGAGCACAGAGACCCAGTACTTC
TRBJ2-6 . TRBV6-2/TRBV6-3 CASSYRGSGANVLTF TGTGCCAGCAGTTACAGGGGCTCTGGGGCCAACGTCCTGACTTTC
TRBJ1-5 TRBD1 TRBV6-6 CASSLDRATQPQHF TGTGCCAGCAGCCTCGACAGGGCTACTCAGCCCCAGCATTTT
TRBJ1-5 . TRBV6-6 CASSYRGNQPQHF TGTGCCAGCAGTTACAGGGGGAATCAGCCCCAGCATTTT
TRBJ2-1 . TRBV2 CARHIADYVSNNEQFF TGTGCCCGACACATCGCTGACTACGTATCAAACAATGAGCAGTTCTTC
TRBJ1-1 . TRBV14 CASSQEAVWNTEAFF TGTGCCAGCAGCCAAGAGGCCGTGTGGAACACTGAAGCTTTCTTT